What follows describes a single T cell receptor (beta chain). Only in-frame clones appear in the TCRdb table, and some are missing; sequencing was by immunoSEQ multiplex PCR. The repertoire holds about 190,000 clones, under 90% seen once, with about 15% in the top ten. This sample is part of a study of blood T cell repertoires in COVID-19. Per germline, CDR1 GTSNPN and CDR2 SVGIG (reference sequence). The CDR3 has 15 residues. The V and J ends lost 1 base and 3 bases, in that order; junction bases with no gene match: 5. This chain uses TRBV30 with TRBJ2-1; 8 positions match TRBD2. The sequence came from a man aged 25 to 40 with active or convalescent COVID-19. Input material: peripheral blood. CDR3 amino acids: CAWSGGSGVYNEQFF. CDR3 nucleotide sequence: TGTGCCTGGAGTGGGGGTAGCGGGGTCTACAATGAGCAGTTCTTC.